What follows are 17 T cell receptor beta chains derived from one specimen sequenced in a study of T cell responses to AZD1222 COVID-19 vaccine. Assay: immunoSEQ multiplex PCR; the TCRdb copy retains only in-frame clones and omits some. The data show about 72,000 clones, with roughly 91% seen just once and 24% held by the top ten. Sequenced here: peripheral blood, sampled on day 0 of AZD1222 vaccination. All receptors come from an adult in good health.

The rearrangement links TRBV4-1 to TRBJ1-2, with D tentatively TRBD1 (5 bases). The CDR3 has 17 residues. CDR1 is MGHRA and CDR2 is YSYEKL in the germline V gene. V lost 2 bases, J lost 10 bases, and 26 bases lay in between. Here the CDR3 reads CASSQIWTLSPEFSYTF. The CDR3 region has the DNA TGCGCCAGCAGCCAAATTTGGACACTCTCTCCCGAGTTTTCCTACACCTTC.

The rearrangement links TRBV11-2 to TRBJ2-7; TRBD1 matches at 7 bases. The CDR3 covers 15 residues. J was trimmed by 3 bases and V by 1 base; bases with no gene match: 6. Germline assignment: CDR1 SGHAT and CDR2 FQNNGV. The CDR3 region has the DNA TGTGCCAGCAGCTTAGGATACAGGGGAGTCTACGAGCAGTACTTC. Encoded protein: CASSLGYRGVYEQYF.

This clone was recorded once. The rearrangement joins TRBV7-3 to TRBJ2-5; 13 nucleotides line up with TRBD2. CDR3 size: 16 residues. V was pared by 0 bases and J by 3 bases, with 1 base of the junction left unmatched. Per germline, CDR1 SGHTA and CDR2 FQGTGA. The chain's CDR3 is CASSLTGTSGEETQYF. The CDR3 nucleotides are TGTGCCAGCAGCTTAACCGGGACTAGCGGGGAAGAGACCCAGTACTTC.

This chain connects TRBV7-2 to TRBJ2-1, with 12 bases identical to TRBD2. Unmatched junction bases numbered 9, after V lost 5 bases and J lost 10 bases. There are 15 residues in the CDR3. CDR1 and CDR2 (germline): SGHTA, FQGNSA. CDR3 in DNA: TGTGCCAGCAGCCTACTAGCGGGGGGCTCAAGGGAGCAGTTCTTC. Translating gives CASSLLAGGSREQFF.

V and J are TRBV29-1 and TRBJ1-2; D not resolved. V was pared by 3 bases and J by 7 bases, with 3 bases between. The CDR3 contains 9 residues. Germline CDR1 SQVTM, CDR2 ANQGSEA. CDR3 residues: CSVDRGYTF. CDR3 nucleotide sequence: TGCAGCGTTGATCGTGGCTACACCTTC. Full variable domain (rest looked up from reference TRBV29-1 and TRBJ1-2): SAVISQKPSRDICQRGTSLTIQCQVDSQVTMMFWYRQQPGQSLTLIATANQGSEATYESGFVIDKFPISRPNLTFSTLTVSNMSPEDSSIYLCSVDRGYTFGSGTRLTVV.

This clone is a singleton in its sample. The V call is TRBV30, the J call TRBJ1-1; D not resolved. The V gene's germline CDR1 is GTSNPN and CDR2 SVGIG (reference sequence). The ends were cut back, 3 bases at V and 3 bases at J, with 8 bases in the middle. This CDR3 is 12 amino acids long. CDR3 residues: CAWRRLYTEAFF. CDR3 nucleotides: TGTGCCTGGAGAAGGCTCTACACTGAAGCTTTCTTT.

The J gene is TRBJ2-2, the V gene TRBV2; D gene uncertain. V was cut by 4 bases and J by 5 bases, with 8 bases left in between. Per the germline V gene, CDR1 is SNHLY and CDR2 is FYNNEI. CDR3 length: 13 amino acids. The DNA for the CDR3 is TGTGCCAGCAGTGTTCAGAGAACCGGGGAGCTGTTTTTT. Residues: CASSVQRTGELFF.

J is TRBJ2-7 and V is TRBV19; D is tentatively TRBD1 or TRBD2 (5 bases each). The V and J ends lost 5 bases and 7 bases respectively, with 21 bases between them. Per germline, CDR1 LNHDA and CDR2 SQIVND (reference sequence). The CDR3 consists of 15 residues. The CDR3 protein is CASSGTGTVSSEQYF. The CDR3 DNA reads as TGTGCCAGTAGTGGGACCGGGACGGTTTCTTCAGAGCAGTACTTC.

The chain employs TRBV7-3 and TRBJ2-5, with 10 bases aligning to TRBD2. Germline trimming cut 2 bases from V and 5 bases from J; bases unmatched to any gene: 5. Germline CDR1 is SGHTA and CDR2 is FQGTGA. This CDR3 has 15 residues. Written as DNA, the CDR3 is TGTGCCAGCAGCTTAGAACTAGCGGGGACTGAGACCCAGTACTTC. The encoded protein is CASSLELAGTETQYF.

The J gene is TRBJ2-7, the V gene TRBV15; D may be TRBD1 (6 bases). The CDR3 length is 15 residues. V was pared by 0 bases and J by 5 bases, with 14 bases between. Germline V lookup: CDR1 LNHNV, CDR2 YYDKDF (reference sequence). The CDR3 region has the DNA TGTGCCACCAGCAGAGATTTCGGGGACACTCACGAGCAGTACTTC. Residues: CATSRDFGDTHEQYF. The full variable domain, with the rest looked up from reference TRBV15 and TRBJ2-7, is DAMVIQNPRYQVTQFGKPVTLSCSQTLNHNVMYWYQQKSSQAPKLLFHYYDKDFNNEADTPDNFQSRRPNTSFCFLDIRSPGLGDTAMYLCATSRDFGDTHEQYFGPGTRLTVT.

The count of this clone is one. This rearrangement joins TRBV20-1 to TRBJ2-7; TRBD1 matches 7 bases. The CDR3 covers 11 residues. The germline gives CDR1 DFQATT, CDR2 SNEGSKA (reference sequence). The CDR3 DNA reads TGCACCACAGGGGTCGGGGACGAGCAGTACTTC. Encoded protein: CTTGVGDEQYF.

The rearrangement links TRBV6-5 to TRBJ2-1; D remains unclear. The length of the CDR3 is 14 residues. The germline gives CDR1 MNHEY, CDR2 SVGAGI. Trimming removed 5 bases from V and 1 base from J, with 9 bases in between. This chain's CDR3 is CASSKTASYNEQFF. For the CDR3, the DNA is TGTGCCAGCAGTAAAACAGCTTCCTACAATGAGCAGTTCTTC.

The V gene is TRBV9, the J gene TRBJ2-1, with 7 bases matching TRBD1. V shed 0 bases and J 2 bases; nucleotides not matched to a gene: 2. The germline gives CDR1 SGDLS, CDR2 YYNGEE. The CDR3 spans 15 residues. CDR3 coding DNA: TGTGCCAGCAGCGTAGACAGGGGCCCCTACAATGAGCAGTTCTTC. Residues: CASSVDRGPYNEQFF.

The CDR3 bases are TGTGCCAGCAGCTCCTCCCTTCCATCCTATCAGCCCCAGCATTTT. Its translation is CASSSSLPSYQPQHF. The J gene is TRBJ1-5, the V gene TRBV6-5; D remains ambiguous. Trimming took 6 bases from V and 5 from J, leaving 17 bases between them. From germline, CDR1 is MNHEY and CDR2 SVGAGI. CDR3 length: 15 residues.

The chain combines TRBV7-7 with TRBJ2-1, with 8 positions matching TRBD1. V lost 1 base, J lost 7 bases, and 0 bases stayed unmatched. The germline V gene has CDR1 SSHAT and CDR2 FNYEAQ (reference sequence). The length of the CDR3 is 13 residues. This CDR3 is CASSLGQGNEQFF. The CDR3 region has the DNA TGTGCCAGCAGCTTAGGACAGGGGAATGAGCAGTTCTTC.

This clone has a count of ten or more. V is TRBV4-1 and J is TRBJ1-5; D is uncertain. V was trimmed by 2 bases and J by 4 bases, leaving 3 bases between them. The CDR3 length is 12 residues. The germline V gene encodes CDR1 MGHRA and CDR2 YSYEKL. The CDR3 DNA reads TGCGCCAGCAGCCAACCTAATCAGCCCCAGCATTTT. Translating it yields CASSQPNQPQHF.

This clone was detected once. The chain couples TRBV4-2 to TRBJ2-1, with D hard to call. Germline CDR1 LGHNA, CDR2 YNFKEQ. V lost 0 bases to trimming and J lost 3 bases, with 12 bases between them. The CDR3 runs 16 residues. CDR3 bases: TGTGCCAGCAGCCAAGAAAGGCAACTTAGCTACAATGAGCAGTTCTTC. The encoded protein is CASSQERQLSYNEQFF.